A selection of T cell receptor beta chains follows, all from one sample in a study of CD8 T cells in ankylosing spondylitis. TCRdb passed the 5' RACE reads through MiXCR, listing each CDR3 protein once. The sample lists about 420,000 distinct CDR3 sequences, 20% to 25% occurring once. Sequencing was done on a sample of blood, either unsorted or a sorted T cell fraction (not recorded which). All receptors come from a male donor with ankylosing spondylitis. The CDR3 runs from the conserved cysteine through the conserved F or W. A D gene is named only where the DNA matches it firmly. Only part of the rows carry a size: once, few, many, or a class if the clone is expanded.

d_call: -
j_call: TRBJ1-1
v_call: TRBV5-1
clone_size: -
cdr3_nt: TGCGCCAGCAGCTTGGTTACGGGTTCAAGCCAACTCAGCACTGAAGCTTTCTTT
cdr3_aa: CASSLVTGSSQLSTEAFF

d_call: -
j_call: TRBJ2-7
v_call: TRBV20-1
clone_size: -
cdr3_nt: TGCAGTGCTGAGGCGGGGAGCAAAGACTACGAGCAGTACTTC
cdr3_aa: CSAEAGSKDYEQYF

d_call: TRBD1
j_call: TRBJ1-5
v_call: TRBV28
clone_size: -
cdr3_nt: TGTGCCAGCAGTCCTTGGACAGGTTCGCAGCCCCAGCATTTT
cdr3_aa: CASSPWTGSQPQHF

d_call: TRBD1
j_call: TRBJ2-1
v_call: TRBV6-1
clone_size: -
cdr3_nt: TGTGCCAGCAGCAAAATACCGGGACAGGGGGACAATGAGCAGTTCTTC
cdr3_aa: CASSKIPGQGDNEQFF

d_call: -
j_call: TRBJ2-1
v_call: TRBV4-1
clone_size: -
cdr3_nt: TGCGCCAGCAGCCAAGTGGTATCCTACAATGAGCAGTTCTTC
cdr3_aa: CASSQVVSYNEQFF

d_call: -
j_call: TRBJ2-1
v_call: TRBV5-1
clone_size: few
cdr3_nt: TGCGCCAGCAGCTTGGGGGCCCTCGGTCAGGGATTCAATGAGCAGTTCTTC
cdr3_aa: CASSLGALGQGFNEQFF

d_call: -
j_call: TRBJ2-1
v_call: TRBV7-9
clone_size: -
cdr3_nt: TGTGCCAGCAGCTTAACTGGGTACAATGAGCAGTTCTTC
cdr3_aa: CASSLTGYNEQFF

d_call: TRBD1
j_call: TRBJ1-2
v_call: TRBV6-5
clone_size: many
cdr3_nt: TGTGCCAGCAGATTAGACAGGGACTATGGCTACACCTTC
cdr3_aa: CASRLDRDYGYTF

d_call: -
j_call: TRBJ2-7
v_call: TRBV20-1
clone_size: -
cdr3_nt: TGCAGTGCTAGGGCGGCTAGCGAGACCTACGAGCAGTACTTC
cdr3_aa: CSARAASETYEQYF

d_call: -
j_call: TRBJ1-1
v_call: TRBV2
clone_size: -
cdr3_nt: TGTGCCAGTACGGGATTCATGAACACTGAAGCTTTCTTT
cdr3_aa: CASTGFMNTEAFF

d_call: -
j_call: TRBJ2-7
v_call: TRBV4-2
clone_size: -
cdr3_nt: TGTGCCAGCAGCCAAGCACTGGGAGCCTCCTACGAGCAGTACTTC
cdr3_aa: CASSQALGASYEQYF

d_call: -
j_call: TRBJ2-1
v_call: TRBV3-1
clone_size: -
cdr3_nt: TGTGCCAGCAGCCAAGGCAGAGGGGGAGGGCAGTTCTTC
cdr3_aa: CASSQGRGGGQFF

d_call: -
j_call: TRBJ1-1
v_call: TRBV5-1
clone_size: few
cdr3_nt: TGCGCCAGCAGCTTCGGCCAGGCGGACACTGAAGCTTTCTTT
cdr3_aa: CASSFGQADTEAFF

d_call: -
j_call: TRBJ1-3
v_call: TRBV4-3
clone_size: -
cdr3_nt: TGCGCCAGCAGCCAAGGCCATTCTGGAAACACCATATATTTT
cdr3_aa: CASSQGHSGNTIYF

d_call: -
j_call: TRBJ2-2
v_call: TRBV12-3/TRBV12-4
clone_size: few
cdr3_nt: TGTGCCAGCAGTCAAGCTAGTGCCGGGGAGCTGTTTTTT
cdr3_aa: CASSQASAGELFF

d_call: TRBD2
j_call: TRBJ2-3
v_call: TRBV11-2
clone_size: -
cdr3_nt: TGTGCCAGCAGCAAACTAGCGCCTCACTCCACAGATACGCAGTATTTT
cdr3_aa: CASSKLAPHSTDTQYF

d_call: -
j_call: TRBJ2-3
v_call: TRBV6-2/TRBV6-3
clone_size: -
cdr3_nt: TGTGCCAGCAGATCCGCCGGGACAATCGTGTATTTT
cdr3_aa: CASRSAGTIVYF

d_call: -
j_call: TRBJ1-2
v_call: TRBV5-1
clone_size: -
cdr3_nt: TGCGCCAGCAGCTTGGTTCTGGGTGACACTGGGAGTCCCTATGGCTACACCTTC
cdr3_aa: CASSLVLGDTGSPYGYTF

d_call: -
j_call: TRBJ1-1
v_call: TRBV6-1
clone_size: -
cdr3_nt: TGTGCCAGCAGTGACGCGGTGACGAACACTGAAGCTTTCTTT
cdr3_aa: CASSDAVTNTEAFF

d_call: -
j_call: TRBJ2-7
v_call: TRBV3-1
clone_size: many
cdr3_nt: TGTGCCAGCAGTCCCCGGGCCTCCTACGAGCAGTACTTC
cdr3_aa: CASSPRASYEQYF

d_call: -
j_call: TRBJ2-1
v_call: TRBV4-1
clone_size: -
cdr3_nt: TGCGCCAGCAGCCAAGATAACACCTTTCGAGAGCAGTTCTTC
cdr3_aa: CASSQDNTFREQFF

d_call: -
j_call: TRBJ2-2
v_call: TRBV9
clone_size: few
cdr3_nt: TGTGCCAGCAGCGTAGACAGCGGGACCGGGGAGCTGTTTTTT
cdr3_aa: CASSVDSGTGELFF

d_call: TRBD2
j_call: TRBJ2-1
v_call: TRBV24-1
clone_size: -
cdr3_nt: TGTGCCACCAGTGATTTGTTGGTGGCGCTAGCGGGCACAGAGCCCTATTACAATGAGCAGTTCTTC
cdr3_aa: CATSDLLVALAGTEPYYNEQFF

d_call: TRBD2
j_call: TRBJ2-7
v_call: TRBV9
clone_size: many
cdr3_nt: TGTGCCAGCAGCCTTGGACTAGCGGGAGAATACGAGCAGTACTTC
cdr3_aa: CASSLGLAGEYEQYF

d_call: -
j_call: TRBJ1-1
v_call: TRBV5-1
clone_size: few
cdr3_nt: TGCGCCAGCAGCTTGGATAGATACAGTGAAGCTTTCTTT
cdr3_aa: CASSLDRYSEAFF

d_call: TRBD2
j_call: TRBJ2-3
v_call: TRBV12-3/TRBV12-4
clone_size: -
cdr3_nt: TGTGCCAGCAGTTTTCATAGCGGGAGTGATACGCAGTATTTT
cdr3_aa: CASSFHSGSDTQYF

d_call: -
j_call: TRBJ2-7
v_call: TRBV28
clone_size: -
cdr3_nt: TGTGCCAGCAGTCTCGCCCCTCGCGAGCAGTACTTC
cdr3_aa: CASSLAPREQYF

d_call: TRBD1
j_call: TRBJ1-6
v_call: TRBV6-1
clone_size: once
cdr3_nt: TGTGCCAGCACCCCGGGACAGCATAATTCACCCCTCCACTTT
cdr3_aa: CASTPGQHNSPLHF

d_call: -
j_call: TRBJ2-5
v_call: TRBV5-1
clone_size: -
cdr3_nt: TGCGCCAGCAGCTTGGCCGGGGCGGGTGGACAAGAGACCCAGTACTTC
cdr3_aa: CASSLAGAGGQETQYF

d_call: -
j_call: TRBJ1-5
v_call: TRBV6-1
clone_size: -
cdr3_nt: TGTGCCAGCTCCCAGGTGGCAGACAATCAGCCCCAGCATTTT
cdr3_aa: CASSQVADNQPQHF

d_call: -
j_call: TRBJ2-2
v_call: TRBV28
clone_size: few
cdr3_nt: TGTGCCAGCAGCCAGTCAAGGGTGTCCCGAGTCGGGGAGCTGTTTTTT
cdr3_aa: CASSQSRVSRVGELFF

d_call: TRBD2
j_call: TRBJ2-3
v_call: TRBV28
clone_size: -
cdr3_nt: TGTGCCAGCAGTTTCGCACTAGCGGGAGGCACAGATACGCAGTATTTT
cdr3_aa: CASSFALAGGTDTQYF

d_call: TRBD2
j_call: TRBJ2-5
v_call: TRBV12-3/TRBV12-4
clone_size: -
cdr3_nt: TGTGCCTTCAGTTTTGGGACTAGCGGGAGGGTTCTACAAGAGACCCAGTACTTC
cdr3_aa: CAFSFGTSGRVLQETQYF

d_call: -
j_call: TRBJ2-1
v_call: TRBV28
clone_size: few
cdr3_nt: TGTGCCAGCCGCCTCGCAGGGAGTCGTTCGGGGCGCGGGAATGAGCAGTTCTTC
cdr3_aa: CASRLAGSRSGRGNEQFF

d_call: -
j_call: TRBJ1-1
v_call: TRBV7-6
clone_size: -
cdr3_nt: TGTGCCAGCAGCCCTCTAGGGCAGATGAACACTGAAGCTTTCTTT
cdr3_aa: CASSPLGQMNTEAFF

d_call: TRBD2
j_call: TRBJ2-3
v_call: TRBV20-1
clone_size: few
cdr3_nt: TGCAGTGCTCACCCAATAGCGGGAGGCACAGATACGCAGTATTTT
cdr3_aa: CSAHPIAGGTDTQYF

d_call: -
j_call: TRBJ2-7
v_call: TRBV5-6
clone_size: -
cdr3_nt: TGTGCCAGCAGCTTAAGGGGACTCGATCCCTACGAGCAGTACTTC
cdr3_aa: CASSLRGLDPYEQYF

d_call: TRBD2
j_call: TRBJ2-2
v_call: TRBV5-1
clone_size: few
cdr3_nt: TGCGCCAGCAGCCCCGGACTAGCGGGTTTCTTGGGCACCGGGGAGCTGTTTTTT
cdr3_aa: CASSPGLAGFLGTGELFF

d_call: -
j_call: TRBJ1-4
v_call: TRBV28
clone_size: -
cdr3_nt: TGTGCCAGCAGGTCCCTTGGTGGGAATAATGAAAAACTGTTTTTT
cdr3_aa: CASRSLGGNNEKLFF

d_call: TRBD1
j_call: TRBJ1-5
v_call: TRBV4-3
clone_size: many
cdr3_nt: TGCGCCAGCAGCCAAAGCTCGACAGGGAGTCAGCCCCAGCATTTT
cdr3_aa: CASSQSSTGSQPQHF

d_call: -
j_call: TRBJ1-5
v_call: TRBV7-9
clone_size: once
cdr3_nt: TGTGCCAGCAGCTTAGTAATGGGCAGTCAGGGGCAGCCCCAGCATTTT
cdr3_aa: CASSLVMGSQGQPQHF

d_call: TRBD1
j_call: TRBJ1-1
v_call: TRBV28
clone_size: -
cdr3_nt: TGTGCCAGCAGTTCGCCGACAGGGTCGAACACTGAAGCTTTCTTT
cdr3_aa: CASSSPTGSNTEAFF

d_call: -
j_call: TRBJ2-3
v_call: TRBV6-4
clone_size: -
cdr3_nt: TGTGCCAGCAGCCGGGGAGACGCTAGCACAGATACGCAGTATTTT
cdr3_aa: CASSRGDASTDTQYF

d_call: -
j_call: TRBJ2-1
v_call: TRBV6-1
clone_size: few
cdr3_nt: TGTGCCAGCAGTGAACGCGGAGGGGACAATGAGCAGTTCTTC
cdr3_aa: CASSERGGDNEQFF

d_call: TRBD2
j_call: TRBJ2-3
v_call: TRBV10-3
clone_size: few
cdr3_nt: TGTGCCATCAGTGCACGGGGGGGAAGCACAGATACGCAGTATTTT
cdr3_aa: CAISARGGSTDTQYF

d_call: -
j_call: TRBJ1-4
v_call: TRBV20-1
clone_size: few
cdr3_nt: TGCAGTGCTAGAGATTTGGTCGACGGAACTAATGAAAAACTGTTTTTT
cdr3_aa: CSARDLVDGTNEKLFF

d_call: -
j_call: TRBJ2-5
v_call: TRBV20-1
clone_size: -
cdr3_nt: TGCAGTGCTAGACCCGCGCCGGGCCTCCAAGAGACCCAGTACTTC
cdr3_aa: CSARPAPGLQETQYF

d_call: TRBD2
j_call: TRBJ2-5
v_call: TRBV18
clone_size: -
cdr3_nt: TGTGCCAGCACCACTAGCGGAAACCAAGAGACCCAGTACTTC
cdr3_aa: CASTTSGNQETQYF

d_call: TRBD2
j_call: TRBJ2-2
v_call: TRBV25-1
clone_size: -
cdr3_nt: TGTGCCAGCAGCCCCTGGGTTGGGGGGGGAACCGGGGAGCTGTTTTTT
cdr3_aa: CASSPWVGGGTGELFF

d_call: TRBD1
j_call: TRBJ1-3
v_call: TRBV10-3
clone_size: -
cdr3_nt: TGTGCCATCAGTGAGGGGACAGGGAACACCATATATTTT
cdr3_aa: CAISEGTGNTIYF

d_call: -
j_call: TRBJ2-7
v_call: TRBV10-3
clone_size: -
cdr3_nt: TGTGCCATCAGTGGGCCTGATCCACCCCGGAGCGAGCAGTACTTC
cdr3_aa: CAISGPDPPRSEQYF

d_call: -
j_call: TRBJ2-1
v_call: TRBV20-1
clone_size: -
cdr3_nt: TGCAGTGCGTCGAGGGCGAGATCCTACAATGAGCAGTTCTTC
cdr3_aa: CSASRARSYNEQFF

d_call: -
j_call: TRBJ1-3
v_call: TRBV6-5
clone_size: few
cdr3_nt: TGTGCCAGCAGGACCGATGGAAACACCATATATTTT
cdr3_aa: CASRTDGNTIYF

d_call: -
j_call: TRBJ1-4
v_call: TRBV6-5
clone_size: -
cdr3_nt: TGTGCCAGCAGTTATCGGGGCATGGGTGAAAAACTGTTTTTT
cdr3_aa: CASSYRGMGEKLFF

d_call: TRBD2
j_call: TRBJ2-5
v_call: TRBV4-1
clone_size: -
cdr3_nt: TGCGCCAGCAGCCAAGATCCTAGCGGGTTTCGAGAGACCCAGTACTTC
cdr3_aa: CASSQDPSGFRETQYF

d_call: -
j_call: TRBJ1-6
v_call: TRBV6-5
clone_size: -
cdr3_nt: TGTGCCAGCAGTTACTCGGGTCCCAATTCACCCCTCCACTTT
cdr3_aa: CASSYSGPNSPLHF